The T cell receptor (beta chain) described here comes from a study of blood T cell repertoires in COVID-19. In the study overall: Sample material is recorded as cDNA or gDNA derived from T cells, B-cell-depleted T cells, or PBMCs.

TCRdb keeps only in-frame clones here, not all; method: immunoSEQ multiplex PCR. The sample includes some 300,000 clones, about 85% seen only once; the top ten take approximately 2.4%. V shed 3 bases and J 5 bases; nucleotides not matched to a gene: 14. The germline CDR1 and CDR2 sequences are SGHDT and YYEEEE. The CDR3 is made up of 16 amino acids. This sequence was found in a man aged 18 to 30 with active or convalescent COVID-19. Sequencing was done on a sample of peripheral blood. The chain is built from TRBV5-6 and TRBJ2-7; 7 nucleotides agree with TRBD1. The CDR3 loop reads CASSSTNRGVLDEQYF. CDR3 DNA: TGTGCCAGCAGCTCGACAAACAGGGGCGTTTTAGACGAGCAGTACTTC.